This record concerns one TCR beta chain sequence. Its antigen is undetermined. This sample was taken from a study of cytomegalovirus exposure and HLA in healthy donors. Overall study results and limits: Most of the CMV-associated TCR beta chains (in a later analysis) appeared to be HLA-restricted. Later analysis indicated greater clonal expansion among HLA-associated TCR beta chains than among equally common other chains. Most TCR beta V segments were productive about 90% or about 30% of the time in an earlier analysis.

PCR employed 60 Vbeta and 13 Jbeta primers. Here immunoSEQ multiplex PCR was the method, and the copy in TCRdb shows in-frame clones only, minus some. The data show fewer than 200,000 clones, 75% to 90% seen once. In germline, CDR1 is LNHNV, CDR2 YYDKDF (reference sequence). Germline trimming cut 1 base from V and 9 bases from J; bases unmatched to any gene: 16. This CDR3 is 18 amino acids long. At sampling all donors were nominally healthy, likely with unrecorded immune exposures. The source of this sequence is a human donor in good health. Sequencing was carried out using PBMCs. The chain links TRBV15 to TRBJ2-1, with 9 bases aligning to TRBD2. CDR3 sequence: CATSRGFVGAGGLSEQFF. CDR3 DNA sequence: TGTGCCACCAGCAGAGGCTTCGTGGGAGCGGGGGGTTTAAGTGAGCAGTTCTTC.